The T cell receptor beta chain under discussion was sequenced for a study of blood T cells in healthy people across ages. Per germline, CDR1 LGHDT and CDR2 YNNKEL (reference sequence). V lost 0 bases to trimming and J lost 4 bases; unmatched junction nucleotides: 5. The CDR3 sequence is 15 residues long. PCR was performed a second time for about 6 to 11 cycles using a sample-barcoded 5' primer and a J-beta primer mix. MiXCR was run by TCRdb on the 5' RACE reads, yielding one entry per CDR3 protein. The sample includes approximately 900,000 distinct CDR3 sequences, around 49% of them seen just once. Each of the donors had roughly 9.3 milliliters of peripheral blood drawn into EDTA-treated Vacutainer tubes.

The clonotype comes from a man aged 25 to 40 in good health. This chain uses TRBV3-1 with TRBJ1-2; 7 bases align to TRBD1. Material for sequencing was blood. CDR3 nucleotide sequence: TGTGCCAGCAGCCAAGATAGGGAGGGGGCCTATGGCTACACCTTC. Encoded protein: CASSQDREGAYGYTF.